This is a list of T cell receptor beta chains from one sample in a study of blood T cell repertoires in COVID-19. Sequencing was performed with immunoSEQ multiplex PCR; in TCRdb, only in-frame clones are kept and a portion is missing. The table shows hundreds of thousands of clones, with about 86% occurring only once. Sequencing input: peripheral blood. Source of these receptors: a man older than 75 with acute or convalescent COVID-19. Each CDR3 is given with its conserved first and last residue. The D gene is left open where the match is weak. Expanded clones are given a class, and other clones once, few, many or no size at all.

D	J	size	length	V	DNA	CDR3
-	TRBJ2-1	-	12	TRBV12-3/TRBV12-4	TGTGCCAGCAGTTTAGGAGGTAATGAGCAGTTCTTC	CASSLGGNEQFF
-	TRBJ1-2	-	14	TRBV18	TGTGCCAGCTCACCACCGACAGCTAACTATGGCTACACCTTC	CASSPPTANYGYTF
-	TRBJ2-1	-	14	TRBV7-2	TGTGCCAGCAGCACTGGACTGGGAACCAATGAGCAGTTCTTC	CASSTGLGTNEQFF
TRBD2	TRBJ2-7	-	15	TRBV5-1	TGCGCCAGCAGCCCCCGGAGGGAGGGTACCTACGAGCAGTACTTC	CASSPRREGTYEQYF
TRBD1	TRBJ2-6	-	15	TRBV4-1	TGCGCCAGCAGCATGACAGGGCACGGGGCCAACGTCCTGACTTTC	CASSMTGHGANVLTF
TRBD1	TRBJ2-1	-	16	TRBV28	TGTGCCAGCAGTTTATTATCCCCGCGAGACAGGGGCGAGCAGTTCTTC	CASSLLSPRDRGEQFF
-	TRBJ1-1	-	14	TRBV19	TGTGCCAGTAGAGGAGACAGGCGGAACACTGAAGCTTTCTTT	CASRGDRRNTEAFF
-	TRBJ1-2	once	16	TRBV4-3	TGCGCCAGCAGCCAAGAGGCCACAGGGACCCTATATGGCTACACCTTC	CASSQEATGTLYGYTF
-	TRBJ1-6	-	14	TRBV5-1	TGCGCCAGCAGCTTGGCCAGGGCGAATTCACCCCTCCACTTT	CASSLARANSPLHF
-	TRBJ2-7	-	15	TRBV4-2	TGTGCCAGCAGCCAAGATCTCGGGACTTTCTACGAGCAGTACTTC	CASSQDLGTFYEQYF
TRBD1	TRBJ1-5	-	14	TRBV7-2	TGTGCCAGCAGCGTGGACAGGGGAAATCAGCCCCAGCATTTT	CASSVDRGNQPQHF
-	TRBJ2-1	-	14	TRBV5-1	TGCGCCAGCAGCTTGTCCCCCCCTAGCAATGAGCAGTTCTTC	CASSLSPPSNEQFF
-	TRBJ1-4	-	13	TRBV19	TGTGCCAGTAAGGGGGACCTGGGGGAAAAACTGTTTTTT	CASKGDLGEKLFF
-	TRBJ2-5	once	13	TRBV9	TGTGCCAGCAGCGAACAGGGAGAAGAGACCCAGTACTTC	CASSEQGEETQYF
-	TRBJ1-5	-	13	TRBV3-1/TRBV3-2	TGTGCCAGCAGCCAAGACGGAGATCAGCCCCAGCATTTT	CASSQDGDQPQHF
TRBD1	TRBJ2-3	-	16	TRBV5-1	TGCGCCAGCAGCTTGGCCTTGGACAGGGTGGCAGATACGCAGTATTTT	CASSLALDRVADTQYF
TRBD1	TRBJ2-7	-	16	TRBV3-1/TRBV3-2	TGTGCCAGCAGCCAAAGTCCGCGACAGGGAACCTACGAGCAGTACTTC	CASSQSPRQGTYEQYF
TRBD1	TRBJ1-2	-	14	TRBV7-2	TGTGCCAGCAGCGATGGACAGGGCCCCTATGGCTACACCTTC	CASSDGQGPYGYTF
-	TRBJ1-2	-	12	TRBV18	TGTGCCAGCTCACCATTACTGGATGGCTACACCTTC	CASSPLLDGYTF
-	TRBJ1-5	-	15	TRBV6-6	TGTGCCAGCAGTTCCGGGGGGGGTATCAATCAGCCCCAGCATTTT	CASSSGGGINQPQHF
-	TRBJ1-1	-	13	TRBV5-6	TGTGCCAGCAGCTCAGGGCCGAACACTGAAGCTTTCTTT	CASSSGPNTEAFF
TRBD1	TRBJ1-1	-	14	TRBV19	TGTGCCAGTAGTAGACAGGGTGATGGTGCTGAAGCTTTCTTT	CASSRQGDGAEAFF
-	TRBJ2-1	-	16	TRBV5-6	TGTGCCAGCAGCTTACCCGGGACTGAGAATAACAATGAGCAGTTCTTC	CASSLPGTENNNEQFF
TRBD1	TRBJ1-2	-	15	TRBV11-1	TGTGCCAGCAGCTTACAGGGGGACCCGAACTATGGCTACACCTTC	CASSLQGDPNYGYTF
-	TRBJ2-7	once	14	TRBV5-1	TGCGCCAGCAGCACCTTCCAGGATTCCTACGAGCAGTACTTC	CASSTFQDSYEQYF
-	TRBJ1-6	-	14	TRBV5-5	TGTGCCAGCAGCTTGGTACACAGTAATTCACCCCTCCACTTT	CASSLVHSNSPLHF
TRBD1	TRBJ2-3	-	19	TRBV5-1	TGCGCCAGCAGCCTGGGACAATTACCGGGACAGGGGGCTGGAGATACGCAGTATTTT	CASSLGQLPGQGAGDTQYF
-	TRBJ1-1	-	13	TRBV6-5	TGTGCCAGCAGCGGTGCGCAGGGTAGTGTAGCTTTCTTT	CASSGAQGSVAFF
TRBD2	TRBJ2-1	-	15	TRBV7-2	TGTGCCAGCAGCTCTTCTAGCGGGGGGGCCATCGAGCAGTTCTTC	CASSSSSGGAIEQFF
TRBD2	TRBJ2-5	few	15	TRBV7-3	TGTGCCAGCAGCGTGTCTAGCGGGAACCAAGAGACCCAGTACTTC	CASSVSSGNQETQYF
TRBD1	TRBJ2-7	-	14	TRBV5-1	TGCGCCAGCAGCGCAAGGACAGGAAACTACGAGCAGTACTTC	CASSARTGNYEQYF
-	TRBJ1-2	-	15	TRBV19	TGTGCCAGTAGTCCTCCGAGGGACTCCAACTATGGCTACACCTTC	CASSPPRDSNYGYTF
-	TRBJ2-5	-	13	TRBV10-3	TGTGCCACCAGTGAGGCAGGCCAAGAGACCCAGTACTTC	CATSEAGQETQYF
-	TRBJ2-1	-	13	TRBV5-4	TGTGCCAGCAGCGTTTCAGGGTCCCATGAGCAGTTCTTC	CASSVSGSHEQFF
-	TRBJ2-7	-	13	TRBV10-3	TGTGCCACTCAGACACAGATCGATACCGAGCAGTACTTC	CATQTQIDTEQYF
-	TRBJ1-3	-	16	TRBV4-1	TGCGCCAGCAGCCAAGAATCAGAACGCTCTGGAAACACCATATATTTT	CASSQESERSGNTIYF
-	TRBJ1-1	-	12	TRBV6-5	TGTGCCAGCAGAGACAGAAACACTGAAGCTTTCTTT	CASRDRNTEAFF
TRBD1	TRBJ2-3	-	14	TRBV7-9	TGTGCCAGCAGCATAGTGGGACAGGGAGATACGCAGTATTTT	CASSIVGQGDTQYF
TRBD2	TRBJ2-3	once	15	TRBV5-1	TGCGCCAGCAGATCGGGTGCGGGGGGCCCAGATACGCAGTATTTT	CASRSGAGGPDTQYF
-	TRBJ2-7	few	13	TRBV7-2	TGTGCCAGCAGCTTAGAATCCCACTACGAGCAGTACTTC	CASSLESHYEQYF
TRBD1	TRBJ2-7	many	16	TRBV7-9	TGTGCCAGCAGCTTCGTCTTGACAGGGGGAACCTACGAGCAGTACTTC	CASSFVLTGGTYEQYF
-	TRBJ1-2	few	14	TRBV4-2	TGTGCCAGCAGCCAAGACAGTTCAGTCTATGGCTACACCTTC	CASSQDSSVYGYTF
TRBD2	TRBJ2-3	few	16	TRBV7-9	TGTGCCAGCAGTCGATTAGCGGGAGTGGTGACAGATACGCAGTATTTT	CASSRLAGVVTDTQYF
TRBD1	TRBJ2-4	-	17	TRBV5-6	TGTGCCAGCAGCACTGACAGGGATTGGTGGGGCAACAACATTCAGTACTTC	CASSTDRDWWGNNIQYF
TRBD1	TRBJ2-3	-	15	TRBV27	TGTGCCAGCAGTTTCGTAGACAGGGGCACAGATACGCAGTATTTT	CASSFVDRGTDTQYF
-	TRBJ2-7	few	13	TRBV28	TGTGCCAGCTCCCCGGGGGAGAACTACGAGCAGTACTTC	CASSPGENYEQYF
TRBD2	TRBJ2-1	-	16	TRBV19	TGTGCCAGTAGCCCCGAGGGACTAGCTTTTTACAATGAGCAGTTCTTC	CASSPEGLAFYNEQFF
TRBD1	TRBJ1-2	-	15	TRBV6-5	TGTGCCAGCAGTTTCGGGACAGGCGATACCTATGGCTACACCTTC	CASSFGTGDTYGYTF
-	TRBJ2-3	-	14	TRBV7-8	TGTGCCAGCAGCTTAGGGGCACGTGGAGATACGCAGTATTTT	CASSLGARGDTQYF